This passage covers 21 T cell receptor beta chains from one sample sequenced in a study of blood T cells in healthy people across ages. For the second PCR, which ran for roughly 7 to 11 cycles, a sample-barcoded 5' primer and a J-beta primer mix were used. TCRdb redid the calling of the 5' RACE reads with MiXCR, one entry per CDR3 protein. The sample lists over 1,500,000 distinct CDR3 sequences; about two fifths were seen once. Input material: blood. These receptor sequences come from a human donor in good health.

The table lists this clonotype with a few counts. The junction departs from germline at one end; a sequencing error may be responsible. CDR3 nucleotides: TGTGCCAGCAACTTAAGGGTCAGCCAAGAGACCCAGTACTTC. Translated, it gives CASNLRVSQETQYF. The chain combines TRBV7-9 with TRBJ2-5; D unresolved. This CDR3 has 14 residues. Germline CDR1 is SEHNR and CDR2 is FQNEAQ (reference sequence).

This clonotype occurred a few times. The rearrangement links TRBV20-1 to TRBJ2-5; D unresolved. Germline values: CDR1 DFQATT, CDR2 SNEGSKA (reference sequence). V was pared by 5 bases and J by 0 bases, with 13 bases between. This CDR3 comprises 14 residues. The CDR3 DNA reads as TGCAGTGCTGCCCCGGTCAGCCACCAAGAGACCCAGTACTTC. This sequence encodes CSAAPVSHQETQYF.

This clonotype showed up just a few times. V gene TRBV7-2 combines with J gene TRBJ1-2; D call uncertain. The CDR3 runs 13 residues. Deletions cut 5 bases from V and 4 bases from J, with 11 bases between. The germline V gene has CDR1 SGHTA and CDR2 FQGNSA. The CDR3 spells CASSRTVSYGYTF. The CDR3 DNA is TGTGCCAGCAGCCGCACAGTTAGCTATGGCTACACCTTC.

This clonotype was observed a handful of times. In DNA, the CDR3 is TGTGCCAGCAGTGACCAGAACACCGGGGAGCTGTTTTTT. It is translated as CASSDQNTGELFF. The chain is built from TRBV25-1 and TRBJ2-2; no definite D call. The CDR3 loop spans 13 amino acids. Between the trimmed V and J ends, which lost 3 bases and 1 base, there was a span of 3 bases. Germline V lookup: CDR1 MGHDK, CDR2 SYGVNS.

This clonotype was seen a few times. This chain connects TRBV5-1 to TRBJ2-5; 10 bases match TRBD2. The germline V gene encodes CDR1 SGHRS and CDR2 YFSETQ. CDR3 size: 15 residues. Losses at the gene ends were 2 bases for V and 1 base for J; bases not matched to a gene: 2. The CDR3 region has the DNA TGCGCCAGCAGCTTTAGCGGGGGGATCCAAGAGACCCAGTACTTC. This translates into CASSFSGGIQETQYF.

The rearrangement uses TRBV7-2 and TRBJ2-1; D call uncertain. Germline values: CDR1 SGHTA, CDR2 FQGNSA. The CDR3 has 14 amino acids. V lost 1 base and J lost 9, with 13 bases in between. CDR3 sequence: CASSLEGPTSEQFF. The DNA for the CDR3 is TGTGCCAGCAGCTTAGAAGGCCCGACGAGTGAGCAGTTCTTC.

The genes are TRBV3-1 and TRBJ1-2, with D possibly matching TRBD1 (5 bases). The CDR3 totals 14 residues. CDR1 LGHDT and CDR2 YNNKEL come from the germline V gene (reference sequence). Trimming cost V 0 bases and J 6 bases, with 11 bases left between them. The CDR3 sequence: CASSQEGQGNGYTF. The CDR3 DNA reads TGTGCCAGCAGCCAAGAAGGGCAGGGAAATGGCTACACCTTC. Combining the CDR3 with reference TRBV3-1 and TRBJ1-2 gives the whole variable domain DTAVSQTPKYLVTQMGNDKSIKCEQNLGHDTMYWYKQDSKKFLKIMFSYNNKELIINETVPNRFSPKSPDKAHLNLHINSLELGDSAVYFCASSQEGQGNGYTFGSGTRLTVV.

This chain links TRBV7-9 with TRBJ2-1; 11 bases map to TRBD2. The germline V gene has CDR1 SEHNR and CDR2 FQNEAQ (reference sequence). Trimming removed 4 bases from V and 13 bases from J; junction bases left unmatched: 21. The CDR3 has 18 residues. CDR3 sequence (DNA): TGTGCCAGCAGCTCCCCTCTTCGGGTAGCGGGGGGGGTCTCTAAACAGTTCTTC. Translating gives CASSSPLRVAGGVSKQFF.

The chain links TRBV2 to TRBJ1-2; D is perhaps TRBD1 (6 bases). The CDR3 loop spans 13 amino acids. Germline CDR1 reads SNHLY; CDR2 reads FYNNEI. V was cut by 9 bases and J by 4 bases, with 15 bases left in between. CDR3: CASAGGATYGYTF. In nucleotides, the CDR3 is TGTGCCAGTGCGGGGGGGGCGACCTATGGCTACACCTTC.

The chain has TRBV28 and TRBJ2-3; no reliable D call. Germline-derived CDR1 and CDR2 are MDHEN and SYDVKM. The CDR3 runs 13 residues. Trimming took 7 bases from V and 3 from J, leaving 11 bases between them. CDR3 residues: CASIDETTDTQYF. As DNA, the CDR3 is TGTGCCAGCATCGACGAAACGACAGATACGCAGTATTTT.

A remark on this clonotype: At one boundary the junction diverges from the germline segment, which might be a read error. CDR3 amino acids: CACSLELGRRADTQYF. The CDR3 DNA is TGTGCCTGCAGCTTAGAGTTAGGGCGAAGAGCAGATACGCAGTATTTT. The V call is TRBV11-2, the J call TRBJ2-3; the D is unclear. CDR3 length: 16 residues. Per the germline V gene, CDR1 is SGHAT and CDR2 is FQNNGV.

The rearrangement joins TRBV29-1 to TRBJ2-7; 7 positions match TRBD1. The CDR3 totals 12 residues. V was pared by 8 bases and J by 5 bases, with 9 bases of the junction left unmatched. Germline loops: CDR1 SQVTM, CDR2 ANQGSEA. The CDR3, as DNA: TGCAGCACGACAGGGATGGGGGACGAGCAGTACTTC. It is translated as CSTTGMGDEQYF.

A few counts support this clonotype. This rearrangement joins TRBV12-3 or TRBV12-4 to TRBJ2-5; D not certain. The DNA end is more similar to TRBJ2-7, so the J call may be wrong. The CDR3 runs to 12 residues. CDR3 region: CASSTPLFEQYF. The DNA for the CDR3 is TGTGCCAGCAGCACCCCTCTGTTCGAGCAGTACTTC.

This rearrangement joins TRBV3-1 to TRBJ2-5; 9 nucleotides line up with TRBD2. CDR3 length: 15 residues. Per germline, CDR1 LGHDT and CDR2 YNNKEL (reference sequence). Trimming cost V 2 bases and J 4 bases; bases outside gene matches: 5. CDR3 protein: CASSQHAGGRETQYF. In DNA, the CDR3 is TGTGCCAGCAGCCAACATGCGGGGGGGCGAGAGACCCAGTACTTC.

Written as DNA, the CDR3 is TGTGCCAGCAGCTCCGGGACAGGGTTTTCCGGGGCCAACGTCCTGACTTTC. Protein sequence: CASSSGTGFSGANVLTF. The chain links TRBV7-9 to TRBJ2-6; TRBD1 aligns across 9 bases. Trimming cost V 4 bases and J 4 bases; bases outside gene matches: 8. Germline values: CDR1 SEHNR, CDR2 FQNEAQ (reference sequence). The CDR3 contains 17 residues.

The CDR3 DNA sequence: TGTGCCAGCAGTGGGACAGGGACCCCCGAGACCCAGTACTTC. It specifies CASSGTGTPETQYF. The rearrangement links TRBV5-6 to TRBJ2-5; 9 bases are shared with TRBD1. The germline CDR1 and CDR2 sequences are SGHDT and YYEEEE. J was trimmed by 5 bases and V by 5 bases; bases with no gene match: 7. The CDR3 runs to 14 residues.

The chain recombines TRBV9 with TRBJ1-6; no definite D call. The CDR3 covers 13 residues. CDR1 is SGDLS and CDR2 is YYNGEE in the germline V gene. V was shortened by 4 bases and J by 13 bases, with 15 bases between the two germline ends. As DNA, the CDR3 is TGTGCCAGCAGCTCCGACCTACGACGGCCCCTCCACTTT. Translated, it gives CASSSDLRRPLHF. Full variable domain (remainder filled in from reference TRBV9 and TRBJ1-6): DSGVTQTPKHLITATGQRVTLRCSPRSGDLSVYWYQQSLDQGLQFLIQYYNGEERAKGNILERFSAQQFPDLHSELNLSSLELGDSALYFCASSSDLRRPLHFGNGTRLTVT.

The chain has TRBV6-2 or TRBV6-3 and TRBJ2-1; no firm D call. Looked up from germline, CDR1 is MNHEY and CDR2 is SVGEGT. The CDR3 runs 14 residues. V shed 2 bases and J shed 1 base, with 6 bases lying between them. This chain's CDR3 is CASSYLRSYNEQFF. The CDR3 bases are TGTGCCAGCAGTTACCTACGGTCCTACAATGAGCAGTTCTTC.

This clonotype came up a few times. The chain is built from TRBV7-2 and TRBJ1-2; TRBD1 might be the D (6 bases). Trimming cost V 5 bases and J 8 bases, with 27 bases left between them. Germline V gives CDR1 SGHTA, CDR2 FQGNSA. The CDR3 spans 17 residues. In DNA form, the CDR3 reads TGTGCCAGCAGCCGAACAAACAGGGCCGAGGAGGTGAGAGGCTACACCTTC. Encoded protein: CASSRTNRAEEVRGYTF. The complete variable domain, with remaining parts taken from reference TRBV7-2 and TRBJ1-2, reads GAGVSQSPSNKVTEKGKDVELRCDPISGHTALYWYRQSLGQGLEFLIYFQGNSAPDKSGLPSDRFSAERTGGSVSTLTIQRTQQEDSAVYLCASSRTNRAEEVRGYTFGSGTRLTVV.

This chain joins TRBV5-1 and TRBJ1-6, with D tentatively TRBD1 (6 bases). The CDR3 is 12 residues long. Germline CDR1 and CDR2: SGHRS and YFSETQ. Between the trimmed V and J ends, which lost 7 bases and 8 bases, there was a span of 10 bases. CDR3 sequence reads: CASGDIDSPLHF. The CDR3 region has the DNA TGCGCCAGCGGGGACATCGATTCACCCCTCCACTTT. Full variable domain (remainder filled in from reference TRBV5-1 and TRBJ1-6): KAGVTQTPRYLIKTRGQQVTLSCSPISGHRSVSWYQQTPGQGLQFLFEYFSETQRNKGNFPGRFSGRQFSNSRSEMNVSTLELGDSALYLCASGDIDSPLHFGNGTRLTVT.

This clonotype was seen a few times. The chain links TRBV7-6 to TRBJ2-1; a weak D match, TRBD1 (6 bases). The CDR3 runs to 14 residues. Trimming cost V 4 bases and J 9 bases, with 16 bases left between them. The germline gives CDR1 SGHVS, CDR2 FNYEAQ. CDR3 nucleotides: TGTGCCAGCAGCTCCCAGGTCGAACAGGGTGAGCAGTTCTTC. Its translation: CASSSQVEQGEQFF.